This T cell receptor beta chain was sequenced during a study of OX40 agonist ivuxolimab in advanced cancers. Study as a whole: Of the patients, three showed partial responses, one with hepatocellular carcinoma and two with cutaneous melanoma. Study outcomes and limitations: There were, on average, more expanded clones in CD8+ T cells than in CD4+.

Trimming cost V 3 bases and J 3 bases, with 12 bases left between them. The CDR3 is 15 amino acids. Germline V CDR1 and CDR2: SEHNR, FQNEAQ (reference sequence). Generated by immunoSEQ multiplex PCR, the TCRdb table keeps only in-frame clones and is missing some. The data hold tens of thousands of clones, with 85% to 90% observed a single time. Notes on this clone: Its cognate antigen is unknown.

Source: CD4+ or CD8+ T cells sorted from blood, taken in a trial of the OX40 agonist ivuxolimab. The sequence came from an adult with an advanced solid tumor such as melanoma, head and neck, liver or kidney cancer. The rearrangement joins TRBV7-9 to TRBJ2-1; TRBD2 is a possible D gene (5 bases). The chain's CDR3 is CASSLNSGIYNEQFF. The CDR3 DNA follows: TGTGCCAGCAGCTTGAACAGCGGTATCTACAATGAGCAGTTCTTC.